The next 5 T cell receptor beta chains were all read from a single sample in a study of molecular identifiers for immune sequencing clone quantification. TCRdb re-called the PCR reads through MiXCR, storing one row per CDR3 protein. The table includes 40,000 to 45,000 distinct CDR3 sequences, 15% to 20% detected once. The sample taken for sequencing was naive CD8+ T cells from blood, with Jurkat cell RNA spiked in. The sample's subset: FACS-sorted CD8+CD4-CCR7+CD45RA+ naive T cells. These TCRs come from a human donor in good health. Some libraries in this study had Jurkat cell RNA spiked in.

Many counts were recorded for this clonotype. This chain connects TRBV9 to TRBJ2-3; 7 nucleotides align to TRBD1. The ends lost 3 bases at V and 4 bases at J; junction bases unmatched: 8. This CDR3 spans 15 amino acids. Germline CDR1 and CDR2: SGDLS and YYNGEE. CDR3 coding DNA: TGTGCCAGCAGCGAGACAGGGCGGGCGGCAGATACGCAGTATTTT. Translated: CASSETGRAADTQYF.

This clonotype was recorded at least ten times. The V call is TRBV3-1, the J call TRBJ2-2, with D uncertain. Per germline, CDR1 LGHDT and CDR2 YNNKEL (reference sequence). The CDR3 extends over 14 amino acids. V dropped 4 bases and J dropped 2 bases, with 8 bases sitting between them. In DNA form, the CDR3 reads TGTGCCAGCAGCCCAGAGACTAACACCGGGGAGCTGTTTTTT. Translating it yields CASSPETNTGELFF.

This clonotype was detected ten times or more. The CDR3 sequence: CSASSGASYEQYF. The CDR3 nucleotides are TGCAGTGCTAGTTCGGGGGCCTCCTACGAGCAGTACTTC. The rearrangement joins TRBV20-1 to TRBJ2-7; D may be TRBD1 or TRBD2 (6 bases each). This CDR3 has 13 amino acids. V lost 3 bases to trimming and J lost 0 bases, with 9 bases between them. The germline gives CDR1 DFQATT, CDR2 SNEGSKA (reference sequence).

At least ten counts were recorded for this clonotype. The CDR3 nucleotides are TGCGCCAGCAGTGTGAAAACAGGAGCGGGGGGGACTCAGAGGGATACGCAGTATTTT. Residues: CASSVKTGAGGTQRDTQYF. The V call is TRBV10-2, the J call TRBJ2-3, with 10 bases matching TRBD2. The germline V gene has CDR1 WSHSY and CDR2 SAAADI. V lost 4 bases to trimming and J lost 6 bases; unmatched junction nucleotides: 19. The CDR3 is 19 amino acids.

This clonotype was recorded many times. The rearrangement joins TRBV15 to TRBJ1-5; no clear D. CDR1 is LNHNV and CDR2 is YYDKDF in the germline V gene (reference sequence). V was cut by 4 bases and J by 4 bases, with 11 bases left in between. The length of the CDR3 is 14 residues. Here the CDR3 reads CATSIRVGNQPQHF. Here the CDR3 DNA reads TGTGCCACCAGCATCAGAGTGGGTAATCAGCCCCAGCATTTT.